Listed here are 25 T cell receptor beta chains from one sample, sequenced in a study of T cell repertoires in ileal Crohn's disease (dated by TCRdb to the late 2010s). The library was made by the immunoSEQ multiplex PCR assay. TCRdb limited this immuneACCESS table to in-frame rearrangements with V and J called. A share of clones is missing; checked studies link under half to unresolved V genes, and the rest is unexplained. The sample table lists 1,400 to 1,500 clones, roughly three quarters of them with a count of one. The ten biggest clones cover 35% of the sample. According to the study, the label for this sample's time point signals: neoterminal ileum biopsy at postoperative endoscopy, about 6 months after surgery. Sequencing was performed on ileal tissue. The receptors were gathered from an adult with Crohn's disease.

This clone was counted between two and nine times. This chain connects TRBV5-4 to TRBJ1-2, with D maybe TRBD1 (5 bases). Germline CDR1 and CDR2: SGHNT and YYREEE (reference sequence). CDR3 size: 14 residues. Trimming stripped 1 base from V and 2 bases from J, with 9 bases between. The CDR3 sequence is CASSLSGLNYGYTF. CDR3 nucleotides: TGTGCCAGCAGCTTGTCAGGGTTGAACTATGGCTACACCTTC.

V usage is TRBV27 and J usage is TRBJ1-4, with D perhaps matching TRBD1 (5 bases). The ends were cut back, 5 bases at V and 8 bases at J, with 21 bases in the middle. This CDR3 contains 16 residues. The germline V gene encodes CDR1 MNHEY and CDR2 SMNVEV (reference sequence). DNA of the CDR3: TGTGCCAGCAGTACGGGGACGGGAGGAGGATACGAAAAACTGTTTTTT. The encoded protein is CASSTGTGGGYEKLFF.

The chain couples TRBV29-1 to TRBJ2-5; a possible D gene is TRBD2 (7 bases). Trimming cost V 3 bases and J 3 bases, with 17 bases left between them. Germline V gene sequence: CDR1 SQVTM, CDR2 ANQGSEA. The length of the CDR3 is 15 residues. The chain's CDR3 is CSVDGGAGAKETQYF. Written as DNA, the CDR3 is TGCAGCGTTGATGGGGGGGCGGGGGCTAAAGAGACCCAGTACTTC. The whole variable domain, filled in from reference TRBV29-1 and TRBJ2-5, reads SAVISQKPSRDICQRGTSLTIQCQVDSQVTMMFWYRQQPGQSLTLIATANQGSEATYESGFVIDKFPISRPNLTFSTLTVSNMSPEDSSIYLCSVDGGAGAKETQYFGPGTRLLVL.

The rearrangement joins TRBV15 to TRBJ1-6; 9 bases align to TRBD1. There are 16 residues in the CDR3. Trimming at V came to 3 bases and at J to 7 bases, leaving 7 bases not matched to a gene. Per the germline V gene, CDR1 is LNHNV and CDR2 is YYDKDF (reference sequence). The chain's CDR3 is CATSREPGQGNSPLHF. CDR3 bases: TGTGCCACCAGCAGGGAGCCGGGACAGGGAAATTCACCCCTCCACTTT. Combining the CDR3 with reference TRBV15 and TRBJ1-6 gives the whole variable domain DAMVIQNPRYQVTQFGKPVTLSCSQTLNHNVMYWYQQKSSQAPKLLFHYYDKDFNNEADTPDNFQSRRPNTSFCFLDIRSPGLGDTAMYLCATSREPGQGNSPLHFGNGTRLTVT.

This clone is classed as large. The chain couples TRBV12-2 to TRBJ1-3; the D call in the table, TRBD1, was not verified against the DNA. TRBV12-2 is designated a pseudogene. This CDR3 region has 16 residues. The CDR3 protein is CASRRMTGEAGNTIYF. The CDR3 DNA sequence: TGTGCAAGTCGCCGAATGACAGGGGAAGCAGGAAACACCATATATTTT.

This clone came up a few times. This chain uses TRBV4-3 with TRBJ1-3; D gene ambiguous. Germline CDR1 is LGHNA and CDR2 is YSLEER. The V and J ends lost 0 bases and 4 bases respectively, with 10 bases between them. This CDR3 has 15 amino acids. The CDR3 here is CASSQDPRRGNTIYF. In DNA, the CDR3 is TGCGCCAGCAGCCAAGACCCCAGAAGAGGAAACACCATATATTTT.

The CDR3 DNA reads as TGTGCCATCAGCCCCCTTGGGGCCGGGGAGACCCAGTACTTC. Protein sequence: CAISPLGAGETQYF. The chain couples TRBV10-3 to TRBJ2-5; a possible D gene is TRBD1 (5 bases). From germline, CDR1 is ENHRY and CDR2 SYGVKD. V gave up 6 bases and J gave up 5 bases, with 16 bases separating them. CDR3 length: 14 residues.

This sequence joins TRBV6-1 and TRBJ1-6; possible D gene TRBD1, 5 bases. This CDR3 region has 13 residues. V was cut by 0 bases and J by 9 bases, with 6 bases left in between. Germline values: CDR1 MNHNS, CDR2 SASEGT. The CDR3 DNA follows: TGTGCCAGCAGTGAAGCGCAGGGTTCACCCCTCCACTTT. Translation gives CASSEAQGSPLHF.

This clone was found a few times. This chain uses TRBV5-4 with TRBJ1-1; D remains ambiguous. Germline V CDR1 and CDR2: SGHNT, YYREEE (reference sequence). The length of the CDR3 is 14 residues. The V end was cut by 0 bases, the J end by 8 bases, with 14 bases between. CDR3 bases: TGTGCCAGCAGCTTGGGGTCCGGGTGGTCGGAAGCTTTCTTT. It encodes CASSLGSGWSEAFF. The full variable domain, rest sourced from reference TRBV5-4 and TRBJ1-1, is ETGVTQSPTHLIKTRGQQVTLRCSSQSGHNTVSWYQQALGQGPQFIFQYYREEENGRGNFPPRFSGLQFPNYSSELNVNALELDDSALYLCASSLGSGWSEAFFGQGTRLTVV.

The chain uses TRBV2 and TRBJ1-5; perhaps TRBD1 as D (6 bases). Germline assignment: CDR1 SNHLY and CDR2 FYNNEI. Trimming shortened V by 6 bases and J by 0 bases, and 12 bases separated the two germline ends. CDR3 length: 15 amino acids. CDR3 in amino acids: CASSPAGVSNQPQHF. The CDR3 DNA follows: TGTGCCAGCAGCCCGGCAGGGGTTAGCAATCAGCCCCAGCATTTT.

This clone is labeled as large. The CDR3 reads CATSLGGGAGNTIYF. CDR3 sequence (DNA): TGTGCCACCAGCCTAGGGGGAGGGGCTGGAAACACCATATATTTT. V is TRBV15 and J is TRBJ1-3; possibly TRBD1 for D (6 bases). Per the germline V gene, CDR1 is LNHNV and CDR2 is YYDKDF (reference sequence). The CDR3 contains 15 residues. V was trimmed by 5 bases and J by 2 bases, leaving 13 bases between them.

CDR3 protein: CASSWTADTQYF. In DNA, the CDR3 is TGCGCCAGCAGCTGGACAGCAGATACGCAGTATTTT. This chain links TRBV5-1 with TRBJ2-3, with D maybe TRBD1 (6 bases). Trimming pared 3 bases from V and 4 bases from J, leaving 6 bases between. This CDR3 comprises 12 residues. The germline gives CDR1 SGHRS, CDR2 YFSETQ.

The chain couples TRBV6-4 to TRBJ1-6, with 9 bases that match TRBD1. The CDR3 is 15 amino acids. Losses at the gene ends were 0 bases for V and 10 bases for J; bases not matched to a gene: 4. Germline lookup yields CDR1 MRHNA and CDR2 SNTAGT. CDR3 DNA sequence: TGTGCCAGCAGTGACTCGGGGACAGGGCGGTCACCCCTCCACTTT. Its translation is CASSDSGTGRSPLHF.

This clone showed up just a few times. V usage is TRBV19 and J usage is TRBJ1-1; tentative D call: TRBD1 (6 bases). The germline V gene encodes CDR1 LNHDA and CDR2 SQIVND (reference sequence). The CDR3 contains 14 residues. Trimming took 8 bases from V and 7 from J, leaving 20 bases between them. The CDR3: CASEQGIGGSEAFF. In DNA, the CDR3 is TGTGCCAGTGAACAGGGCATAGGAGGTAGTGAAGCTTTCTTT. The whole variable domain, remainder taken from reference TRBV19 and TRBJ1-1, is DGGITQSPKYLFRKEGQNVTLSCEQNLNHDAMYWYRQDPGQGLRLIYYSQIVNDFQKGDIAEGYSVSREKKESFPLTVTSAQKNPTAFYLCASEQGIGGSEAFFGQGTRLTVV.

The chain combines TRBV7-2 with TRBJ2-5, with TRBD1 identical over 8 bases. This CDR3 spans 14 amino acids. V was pared by 4 bases and J by 1 base, with 2 bases of the junction left unmatched. Germline V gene data show CDR1 as SGHTA and CDR2 as FQGNSA. In DNA, the CDR3 is TGTGCCAGCAGCTGGGGACAGGTCCAAGAGACCCAGTACTTC. This gives the protein CASSWGQVQETQYF.

J is TRBJ2-5 and V is TRBV6-6, with D maybe TRBD2 (6 bases). Germline V gene data show CDR1 as MNHNY and CDR2 as SVGAGI (reference sequence). The CDR3 loop spans 13 amino acids. V was clipped by 3 bases and J by 7 bases, with 12 bases between them. In nucleotides, the CDR3 is TGTGCCAGCAGTTATGCGGGAATCGGGACCCAGTACTTC. Its protein product is CASSYAGIGTQYF.

This clone was detected only a few times. The chain's CDR3 is CASSVGTGNNQPQHF. DNA for the CDR3: TGTGCCAGCAGCGTGGGGACAGGGAACAATCAGCCCCAGCATTTT. The J gene is TRBJ1-5, the V gene TRBV5-6, with 9 bases that match TRBD1. With V trimmed by 4 bases and J by 3 bases, 5 bases remained unmatched. Germline V gene lookup returns CDR1 SGHDT and CDR2 YYEEEE. The CDR3 has 15 residues.

The chain joins TRBV19 to TRBJ2-4; 8 positions agree with TRBD1. This CDR3 is built from 17 residues. The germline gives CDR1 LNHDA, CDR2 SQIVND (reference sequence). V gave up 3 bases and J gave up 8 bases; unmatched junction bases: 15. This CDR3 is CASSMVGQGSGGDIQYF. CDR3 coding DNA: TGTGCCAGTAGTATGGTAGGACAGGGAAGTGGTGGGGACATTCAGTACTTC.

The chain links TRBV5-4 to TRBJ1-1; the D gene is possibly TRBD1 (6 bases). From germline, CDR1 is SGHNT and CDR2 YYREEE (reference sequence). The CDR3 loop spans 15 amino acids. V was shortened by 4 bases and J by 0 bases, with 13 bases between the two germline ends. The CDR3 sequence: CASSGGGAMNTEAFF. CDR3 DNA: TGTGCCAGCAGCGGGGGGGGCGCCATGAACACTGAAGCTTTCTTT.

This clone was picked up a small number of times. The J gene is TRBJ2-7, the V gene TRBV5-6; D is ambiguous. CDR1 and CDR2 (germline): SGHDT, YYEEEE. Trimming left V 2 bases short and J 0 bases short, with 6 bases between. This CDR3 contains 13 residues. The CDR3 loop is CASSFRNSYEQYF. The CDR3 bases are TGTGCCAGCAGCTTCAGGAACTCCTACGAGCAGTACTTC.

The chain has TRBV4-2 and TRBJ1-3; D unresolved. This CDR3 is 17 amino acids long. V shed 0 bases and J shed 1 base, with 13 bases lying between them. Germline V gene lookup returns CDR1 LGHNA and CDR2 YNFKEQ. Written as DNA, the CDR3 is TGTGCCAGCAGCCAAGATACGCAGCCTAGGTCTGGAAACACCATATATTTT. This codes for CASSQDTQPRSGNTIYF.

The rearrangement links TRBV5-5 to TRBJ1-2, with D possibly being TRBD1 (5 bases). The CDR3 spans 13 residues. In germline, CDR1 is SGHKS, CDR2 YYEKEE (reference sequence). Trimming left V 2 bases short and J 6 bases short, with 11 bases between. The CDR3 DNA reads TGTGCCAGCAGCTTACCGACAGTAAATGGCTACACCTTC. The encoded protein is CASSLPTVNGYTF.

The V call is TRBV4-1, the J call TRBJ1-3, with TRBD1 identical over 8 bases. Germline V lookup: CDR1 MGHRA, CDR2 YSYEKL. The CDR3 runs to 15 residues. J was trimmed by 4 bases and V by 4 bases; bases with no gene match: 6. CDR3 sequence (DNA): TGCGCCAGCAGCCCCGACAGGGGTTGGGGAAACACCATATATTTT. Translating gives CASSPDRGWGNTIYF.

CDR3 nucleotide sequence: TGCGCCAGCAGTCAATCTATTACGGGACAGGAGGACTATGGCTACACCTTC. Translating gives CASSQSITGQEDYGYTF. The chain is built from TRBV23-1 and TRBJ1-2; TRBD1 matches at 8 bases. TRBV23-1 is marked as an open reading frame, function uncertain. The CDR3 is made up of 17 amino acids. J was trimmed by 3 bases and V by 0 bases; bases with no gene match: 9.

This chain connects TRBV4-2 to TRBJ1-5, with 8 nucleotides matching TRBD1. J lost 6 bases, V lost 1 base, and 11 bases had no gene match. The V gene's germline CDR1 is LGHNA and CDR2 YNFKEQ. The CDR3 runs to 17 residues. The CDR3 sequence is CASSQGVWDRRSQPQHF. CDR3 nucleotide sequence: TGTGCCAGCAGCCAAGGGGTCTGGGACAGGAGGAGTCAGCCCCAGCATTTT.